Listed below are T cell receptor beta chains from one sample, sequenced in a study of blood T cell repertoires in COVID-19. Assay used: immunoSEQ multiplex PCR; TCRdb lists only in-frame clones, some missing. The repertoire holds fewer than 250,000 clones, with about nine tenths as singletons. The sequenced material came from peripheral blood. The receptors come from a man in his fifties with acute or convalescent COVID-19. The CDR3 runs from the conserved cysteine through the conserved F or W. The D gene is left open where the match is weak. A clone size is listed for some rows: how often the clone was seen (once, few, many), or a class if it is expanded.

cdr3_aa cdr3_nt d_call j_call v_call clone_size
CASFTGGSNQPQHF TGTGCCAGCTTCACAGGGGGCAGCAATCAGCCCCAGCATTTT NA TRBJ1-5 TRBV21-1 NA
CASSGPGTSGNEQFF TGCGCCAGCAGTGGCCCTGGGACTAGCGGGAATGAGCAGTTCTTC TRBD2 TRBJ2-1 TRBV10-1 NA
CASSYNRRANEQFF TGTGCCAGCAGTTATAACAGAAGAGCCAATGAGCAGTTCTTC NA TRBJ2-1 TRBV6-5 NA
CASSVPGTGGDTQYF TGTGCCAGCAGCGTACCCGGGACAGGGGGGGATACGCAGTATTTT TRBD1 TRBJ2-3 TRBV9 NA
CASSQLVRASPLHF TGTGCCAGCAGCCAATTAGTCAGGGCTTCACCCCTCCACTTT NA TRBJ1-6 TRBV3-1/TRBV3-2 NA
CASSIAGSSYEQYF TGTGCCAGTAGTATAGCAGGGTCCTCCTACGAGCAGTACTTC NA TRBJ2-7 TRBV19 NA
CASSLSGPGGPRYGYTF TGTGCCAGCAGTTTATCGGGGCCCGGGGGGCCGAGGTATGGCTACACCTTC NA TRBJ1-2 TRBV27 NA
CASSEGTGGHQYF TGCGCCAGCAGTGAAGGGACAGGGGGACACCAGTACTTC TRBD1 TRBJ2-5 TRBV10-1 NA
CASSLEPWDRGRQNTEAFF TGTGCCAGCAGTTTGGAGCCTTGGGACAGGGGGCGTCAGAACACTGAAGCTTTCTTT TRBD1 TRBJ1-1 TRBV27 NA
CASGSNTEAFF TGTGCCAGCGGCTCGAACACTGAAGCTTTCTTT NA TRBJ1-1 TRBV2 NA
CASSDRAMNTEAFF TGTGCCAGCAGCGACAGGGCCATGAACACTGAAGCTTTCTTT TRBD1 TRBJ1-1 TRBV6-2/TRBV6-3 NA
CASSTLRTGGLNSPLHF TGTGCCAGCAGCACGCTCCGGACAGGGGGCCTTAATTCACCCCTCCACTTT TRBD1 TRBJ1-6 TRBV7-9 NA
CASSLTPGQGAITGELFF TGTGCCAGCAGCTTAACCCCCGGACAGGGGGCTATCACCGGGGAGCTGTTTTTT TRBD1 TRBJ2-2 TRBV7-9 NA
CASRRQGGPNTEAFF TGTGCCAGTAGAAGACAGGGGGGCCCGAACACTGAAGCTTTCTTT TRBD1 TRBJ1-1 TRBV19 few
CASSEEPGSPLHF TGCGCCAGCAGTGAGGAGCCAGGTTCACCCCTCCACTTT NA TRBJ1-6 TRBV10-1 once
CASRAGTEAFF TGCGCCAGCAGGGCAGGCACTGAAGCTTTCTTT NA TRBJ1-1 TRBV5-1 NA
CAISEYTTNTEAFF TGTGCCATCAGTGAATATACAACGAACACTGAAGCTTTCTTT NA TRBJ1-1 TRBV10-3 once
CASSEARGQDLSFYHTGELFF TGTGCCAGCAGTGAAGCCCGCGGACAGGACTTAAGTTTCTATCACACCGGGGAGCTGTTTTTT TRBD1 TRBJ2-2 TRBV6-1 NA
CAIGDRDRGSYNEQFF TGTGCCATCGGTGACCGGGACAGGGGCTCCTACAATGAGCAGTTCTTC TRBD1 TRBJ2-1 TRBV10-3 NA
CASGPPSGNTIYF TGTGCCAGTGGGCCCCCCTCTGGAAACACCATATATTTT NA TRBJ1-3 TRBV6-5 NA
CASSATGVNEKLFF TGTGCCAGCAGCGCGACAGGGGTTAATGAAAAACTGTTTTTT TRBD1 TRBJ1-4 TRBV7-6 once
CAWSRGQGFNSPLHF TGTGCCTGGAGTAGGGGACAGGGATTTAATTCACCCCTCCACTTT TRBD1 TRBJ1-6 TRBV30 NA